The clone carrying this T cell receptor (beta chain) was seen repeatedly, ten times or more. Trimming shortened V by 8 bases and J by 7 bases, and 21 bases separated the two germline ends. The CDR3 has 14 amino acids. Germline loops: CDR1 MDHEN, CDR2 SYDVKM. This sample was taken from a study of T cells in Graves' hyperthyroidism and ophthalmopathy. Amplified regions were TCR beta CDR3 sequences from RNA transcripts. HTBI primers were employed in a first-round RT-PCR of the TCR CDR3. Each CDR3 protein is one row after TCRdb ran MiXCR on the multiplex PCR reads. Seen here are some 350,000 distinct CDR3 sequences, roughly an eighth observed once, and the top ten hold 30% to 40%.

The chain couples TRBV28 to TRBJ2-7, with D possibly TRBD1 on 7 matching bases. The sequence was collected from a woman aged 40 to 50 with Graves' ophthalmopathy. The sequencing sample was made of blood. Written as DNA, the CDR3 is TGTGCCAGCTCCTCGACCGGGGCAGGGGGGGAGCAGTACTTC. Amino acids: CASSSTGAGGEQYF.